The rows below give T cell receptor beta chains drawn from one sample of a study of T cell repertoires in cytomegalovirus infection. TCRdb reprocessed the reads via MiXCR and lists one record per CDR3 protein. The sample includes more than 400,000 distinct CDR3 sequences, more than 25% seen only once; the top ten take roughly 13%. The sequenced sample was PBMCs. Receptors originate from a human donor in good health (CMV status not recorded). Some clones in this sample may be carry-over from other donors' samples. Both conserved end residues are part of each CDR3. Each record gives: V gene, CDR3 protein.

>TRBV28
CASSLPRGIGSGANVLTF
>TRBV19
CASMGWQNSPLHF
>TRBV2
CASSAHLRDPGNTIYF
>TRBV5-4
CASSQSQGPDYGYTF
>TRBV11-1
CASSLGAGRTKNIQYF
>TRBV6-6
CATLVGLEQPQHF
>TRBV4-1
CASSQEVGAVGELFF
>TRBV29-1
CSVTGLGLYEQFF
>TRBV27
CASSLQGRGSYEQYF
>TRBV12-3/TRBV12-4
CASTKYTGYLSNQPQHF
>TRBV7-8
CASSLVFPDTQYF
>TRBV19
CASSRTSGKNIQYF
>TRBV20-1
CSASTGVNQPQHF
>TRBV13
CASSRLAENPRGELFF
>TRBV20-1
CSADPDRGRRQETQYF
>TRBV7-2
CASSLAGAGTGSSGNTIYF
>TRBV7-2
CASSLAGGEGYTF
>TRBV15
CATSRELAGGSDTQYF
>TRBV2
CASSVGTDYNEQFF
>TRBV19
CASNARDRGVEKLFF
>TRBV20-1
CSASQLKDRVKQETQYF
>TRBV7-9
CASSSGTGLNTGELFF
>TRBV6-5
CASSYWASHTDTQYF
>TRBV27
CASRDISSDTQYF
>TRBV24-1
CATSDSGTASYNEQFF
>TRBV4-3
CASSHGLGGAAGELFF
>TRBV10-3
CAISLIAGVTTNEQFF
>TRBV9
CASSVGGTANTEAFF
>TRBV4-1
CASSQDRTGSLYEQYF
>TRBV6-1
CASSQKTATGQETQYF
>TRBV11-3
CASSGDFVMGSSYGYTF
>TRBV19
CASSFLAGGTFNEQFF
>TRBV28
CASSFGVNRGLSNQPQHF
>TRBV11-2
CASSFARMNTEAFF
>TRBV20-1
CSVTWREGRGETQYF
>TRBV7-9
CASSQAGSLSEQYF
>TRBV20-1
CSASPGQRLVWFF
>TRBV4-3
CASSQAAGGVRPQHF
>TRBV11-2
CASSLKGIYGYTF
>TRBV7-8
CASSLLASYEQFF
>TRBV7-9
CASSLGSQGGPQHF
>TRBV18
CASSHIVTGYGNQPQHF
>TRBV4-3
CASSQDGAGSSPLHF
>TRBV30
CAWRSTGGSWDTQYF
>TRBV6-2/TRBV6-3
CASVDVGLAGGSGRTDTQYF
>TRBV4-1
CASSQQDFGLAHNEQFF
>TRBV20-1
CSANTGGDTQYF
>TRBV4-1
CASSPSDRANSYGYTF
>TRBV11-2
CASSPGDRVSYNEQFF
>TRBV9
CASSVSKTSGNYEQYF
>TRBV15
CATSRPPEGRQFF
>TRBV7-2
CASSSQTVNTEAFF
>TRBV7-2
CASSLEQGRRNTIYF
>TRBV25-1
CASSEYAGGEQFF
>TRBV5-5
CASRAGTSSGANVLTF
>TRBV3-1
CASSQDTGVRNTIYF